The 17 T cell receptor beta chains in this list originate from one sample, sequenced in a study of cytomegalovirus exposure and HLA in healthy donors. In the PCR, 60 Vbeta and 13 Jbeta primers were used. The data were produced by immunoSEQ multiplex PCR, yet TCRdb's version contains in-frame clones alone and is incomplete. The profile shows 180,000 or so clones, about three quarters of them singletons. Sequenced: PBMCs. The receptors originated from a man in his fifties in good health and CMV-seropositive.

V gene TRBV4-1 combines with J gene TRBJ2-1; TRBD2 is a possible D gene (7 bases). Trimming stripped 0 bases from V and 7 bases from J, with 19 bases between. This CDR3 contains 17 residues. Germline CDR1 reads MGHRA; CDR2 reads YSYEKL. CDR3 sequence reads: CASSQDPGGAFYNEQFF. The DNA of the CDR3 is TGCGCCAGCAGCCAAGATCCGGGGGGCGCGTTTTATAATGAGCAGTTCTTC.

The chain uses TRBV7-3 and TRBJ2-3; 7 bases are a match to TRBD2. V lost 1 base to trimming and J lost 4 bases; unmatched junction nucleotides: 8. Germline assignment: CDR1 SGHTA and CDR2 FQGTGA. CDR3 length: 16 residues. The DNA of the CDR3 is TGTGCCAGCAGCTTAAATCCCGGGGGAGGGGCAGATACGCAGTATTTT. Its translation: CASSLNPGGGADTQYF.

This chain uses TRBV10-2 with TRBJ1-5, with D unresolved. Between the trimmed V and J ends, which lost 7 bases and 7 bases, there was a span of 14 bases. The CDR3 is 13 residues long. CDR1 and CDR2 (germline): WSHSY, SAAADI. The CDR3 nucleotides read TGCGCCAGCAAAGGCCTCGAGGGACAGCCCCAGCATTTT. It translates to CASKGLEGQPQHF.

The gene calls are TRBV4-3 and TRBJ1-2, with D perhaps TRBD1 (5 bases). Trimming removed 4 bases at V and 8 bases at J, with 20 bases between. Per the germline V gene, CDR1 is LGHNA and CDR2 is YSLEER. The CDR3 extends over 15 amino acids. The CDR3, as DNA: TGCGCCAGCAGCCGGAGTGTACAGGTGAAATACGGCTACACCTTC. It translates to CASSRSVQVKYGYTF.

The chain has TRBV7-8 and TRBJ1-5; a weak D match, TRBD1 (5 bases). CDR1 is SGHVS, CDR2 FQNEAQ, per germline. Trimming left V 5 bases short and J 2 bases short, with 25 bases between. CDR3 length: 19 residues. In DNA, the CDR3 is TGTGCCAGCAGCCCCTGGCTGGATTTGGGACTCCTGGGCAATCAGCCCCAGCATTTT. Translated: CASSPWLDLGLLGNQPQHF. Full variable domain (remainder filled in from reference TRBV7-8 and TRBJ1-5): GAGVSQSPRYKVAKRGQDVALRCDPISGHVSLFWYQQALGQGPEFLTYFQNEAQLDKSGLPSDRFFAERPEGSVSTLKIQRTQQEDSAVYLCASSPWLDLGLLGNQPQHFGDGTRLSIL.

The chain uses TRBV7-9 and TRBJ2-6, with 9 bases matching TRBD1. Germline lookup yields CDR1 SEHNR and CDR2 FQNEAQ (reference sequence). The junction had 9 bases not matched to a gene; V was cut back by 3 bases and J by 0 bases. The CDR3 loop spans 19 amino acids. CDR3 coding DNA: TGTGCCAGCAGCTTTCGGACAGGGGACTTCTACTCTGGGGCCAACGTCCTGACTTTC. This sequence encodes CASSFRTGDFYSGANVLTF.

There are a few counts of this clone. The V gene is TRBV2, the J gene TRBJ1-6, with D unclear. The CDR3 runs to 12 residues. CDR1 and CDR2 from the germline V gene are SNHLY and FYNNEI. V dropped 6 bases and J dropped 10 bases, with 10 bases sitting between them. The CDR3 is CASSGNRSPLHF. CDR3 DNA: TGTGCCAGCAGCGGTAATCGGTCACCCCTCCACTTT.

The V gene is TRBV6-5, the J gene TRBJ2-3; tentatively, D is TRBD2 (6 bases). The V end was cut by 9 bases, the J end by 3 bases, with 19 bases between. The CDR3 consists of 15 residues. CDR1 and CDR2 (germline): MNHEY, SVGAGI. For the CDR3, the DNA is TGTGCCAGTTCCACCGGGGGTAGGCCGACAGATACGCAGTATTTT. Protein product: CASSTGGRPTDTQYF.

The V gene is TRBV10-2, the J gene TRBJ2-1; TRBD2 agrees at 14 bases. The CDR3 has 17 residues. CDR1 WSHSY and CDR2 SAAADI come from the germline V gene. Germline trimming cut 4 bases from V and 2 bases from J; bases unmatched to any gene: 4. The chain's CDR3 is CASSGTSGGNTYNEQFF. The DNA for the CDR3 is TGCGCCAGCAGTGGGACTAGCGGGGGGAACACCTACAATGAGCAGTTCTTC.

V gene TRBV5-1 combines with J gene TRBJ2-1, with TRBD1 matching over 10 bases. Germline loops: CDR1 SGHRS, CDR2 YFSETQ. V shed 4 bases, J shed 7 bases, and the junction held 5 bases outside the gene matches. The CDR3 runs 14 residues. Here the CDR3 DNA reads TGCGCCAGCAGCGGGGGACAGGGGATGAATGAGCAGTTCTTC. Its protein is CASSGGQGMNEQFF.

This rearrangement joins TRBV9 to TRBJ2-5, with TRBD2 matching 12 bases. Germline trimming cut 3 bases from V and 2 bases from J; bases unmatched to any gene: 8. There are 17 residues in the CDR3. In germline, CDR1 is SGDLS, CDR2 YYNGEE. CDR3 region: CASSEGTLAGGQETQYF. The DNA of the CDR3 is TGTGCCAGCAGCGAAGGGACGCTAGCGGGGGGGCAAGAGACCCAGTACTTC.

This clone has just one count. This sequence joins TRBV11-3 and TRBJ2-1; D gene uncertain. Germline V gives CDR1 SGHNT, CDR2 YENEEA. V lost 5 bases and J lost 0, with 11 bases in between. The CDR3 has 15 residues. CDR3 region: CASSQTLSSYNEQFF. The CDR3 coding sequence is TGTGCCAGCAGCCAGACATTGAGCTCCTACAATGAGCAGTTCTTC.

The rearrangement joins TRBV13 to TRBJ2-3; a weak D match, TRBD2 (5 bases). In germline, CDR1 is PRHDT, CDR2 FYEKMQ (reference sequence). The CDR3 contains 16 residues. V dropped 1 base and J dropped 1 base, with 12 bases sitting between them. The chain's CDR3 is CASSLVYGKGTDTQYF. The CDR3 DNA is TGTGCCAGCAGCTTAGTCTACGGGAAGGGCACAGATACGCAGTATTTT.

The chain is built from TRBV27 and TRBJ2-5; TRBD2 aligns across 8 bases. Trimming took 4 bases from V and 9 from J; bases not matched to a gene: 4. Germline CDR1 and CDR2: MNHEY and SMNVEV (reference sequence). The length of the CDR3 is 12 residues. DNA of the CDR3: TGTGCCAGCAGTTACATAGCGGGGCCCCAGTACTTC. It codes for CASSYIAGPQYF.

The CDR3 bases are TGTGCCAGCAGCTCGATGCAGCGGAAGAACACTGAAGCTTTCTTT. Its translation is CASSSMQRKNTEAFF. The chain couples TRBV11-2 to TRBJ1-1; no clear D gene. This CDR3 is 15 amino acids long. Trimming removed 4 bases from V and 1 base from J, with 13 bases in between. Germline V lookup: CDR1 SGHAT, CDR2 FQNNGV.

The rearrangement links TRBV28 to TRBJ2-5, with 7 positions matching TRBD2. The CDR3 length is 14 residues. Looked up from germline, CDR1 is MDHEN and CDR2 is SYDVKM. The J segment lost 4 bases and the V segment lost 5 bases, leaving 7 bases of the junction unmatched. In DNA, the CDR3 is TGTGCCAGCAGTCCTTTCACGGGGGGAGAGACCCAGTACTTC. Translation: CASSPFTGGETQYF.

The chain recombines TRBV27 with TRBJ2-7; D is possibly TRBD1 (6 bases). With 4 bases removed from V and 7 bases from J, the gap between germline ends came to 8 bases. This CDR3 has 11 amino acids. The germline CDR1 and CDR2 sequences are MNHEY and SMNVEV (reference sequence). CDR3 DNA sequence: TGTGCCAGCAGTTCAGGACAGGAGCAGTACTTC. Residues: CASSSGQEQYF.